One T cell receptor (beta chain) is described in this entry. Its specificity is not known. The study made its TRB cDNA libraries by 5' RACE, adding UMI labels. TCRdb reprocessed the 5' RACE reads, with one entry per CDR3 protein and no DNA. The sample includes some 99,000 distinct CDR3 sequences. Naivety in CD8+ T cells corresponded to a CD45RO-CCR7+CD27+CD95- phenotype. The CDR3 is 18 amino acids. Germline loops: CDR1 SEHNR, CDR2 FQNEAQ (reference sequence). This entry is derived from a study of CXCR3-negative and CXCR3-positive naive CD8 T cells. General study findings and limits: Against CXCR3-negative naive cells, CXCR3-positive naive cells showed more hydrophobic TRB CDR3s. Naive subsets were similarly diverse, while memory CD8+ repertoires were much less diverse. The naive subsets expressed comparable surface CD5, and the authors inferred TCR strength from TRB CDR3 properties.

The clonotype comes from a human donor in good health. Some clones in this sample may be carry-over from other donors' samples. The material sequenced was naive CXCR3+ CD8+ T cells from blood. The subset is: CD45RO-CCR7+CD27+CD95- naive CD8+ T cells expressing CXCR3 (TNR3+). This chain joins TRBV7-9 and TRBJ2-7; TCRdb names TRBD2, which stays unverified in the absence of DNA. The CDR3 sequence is CASSLDTSGGYSSYEQYF.